What follows describes a single T cell receptor (beta chain). No antigen is known for it. Primers included in the PCR were 60 Vbeta and 13 Jbeta primers. The protocol was immunoSEQ multiplex PCR, while the TCRdb copy is restricted to in-frame clones and leaves out a portion. The sample contains 250,000 or so clones, 85% of which appear only once. The data derive from a study of cytomegalovirus exposure and HLA in healthy donors. Study conclusions and caveats: Using the classifier, cytomegalovirus status was reportedly diagnosed with high specificity and sensitivity. A later analysis showed HLA-associated TCR beta chains outstripping equally common others in clonal expansion.

Trimming removed 4 bases from V and 7 bases from J, with 10 bases in between. The germline gives CDR1 WNHNN, CDR2 SYGVQD (reference sequence). CDR3 length equals 13 residues. This TCR was sampled from a human donor in good health. Sequencing input: PBMCs. The V gene is TRBV10-1, the J gene TRBJ2-2; D possibly corresponds to TRBD2 (6 bases). This CDR3 is CASSGRADGELFF. CDR3 sequence (DNA): TGCGCCAGCAGTGGGAGGGCCGACGGGGAGCTGTTTTTT.